Each of the 30 T cell receptor beta chains below was sequenced from the same sample in a study of cytomegalovirus exposure and HLA in healthy donors. Sequenced by immunoSEQ multiplex PCR; TCRdb stores in-frame clones only, minus some. The data hold more than 95,000 clones, with about 90% observed a single time. The specimen was PBMCs. These TCRs come from a woman younger than 30 in good health and CMV-seronegative.

The rearrangement joins TRBV5-1 to TRBJ2-7; possibly TRBD2 for D (5 bases). The CDR3 has 13 amino acids. V gave up 4 bases and J gave up 10 bases, with 18 bases separating them. Per the germline V gene, CDR1 is SGHRS and CDR2 is YFSETQ. Written as DNA, the CDR3 is TGCGCCAGCAGCCCCGAATCTGTGAGGGCCCAGTACTTC. Amino acid sequence: CASSPESVRAQYF.

V usage is TRBV2 and J usage is TRBJ2-7; 8 positions match TRBD2. Losses at the gene ends were 10 bases for V and 3 bases for J; bases not matched to a gene: 8. The CDR3 is made up of 13 amino acids. Germline V gives CDR1 SNHLY, CDR2 FYNNEI. The CDR3 region is CAKSSGDIYEQYF. CDR3 nucleotide sequence: TGTGCCAAAAGTAGCGGGGACATCTACGAGCAGTACTTC.

This clone was seen just once. The chain has TRBV9 and TRBJ2-2, with D possibly TRBD1 on 6 matching bases. The CDR3 runs 15 residues. The germline CDR1 and CDR2 sequences are SGDLS and YYNGEE. Deletions cut 3 bases from V and 4 bases from J, with 13 bases between. CDR3 loop: CASSAQTGPTGELFF. The CDR3 coding sequence is TGTGCCAGCAGCGCTCAAACAGGGCCCACCGGGGAGCTGTTTTTT.

This chain connects TRBV5-6 to TRBJ2-5, with D possibly being TRBD2 (5 bases). Germline CDR1 reads SGHDT; CDR2 reads YYEEEE. Trimming shortened V by 4 bases and J by 2 bases, and 9 bases separated the two germline ends. This CDR3 has 13 amino acids. The CDR3 loop is CASSLPGQETQYF. In DNA, the CDR3 is TGTGCCAGCAGCCTCCCGGGGCAAGAGACCCAGTACTTC. Supplemented by reference TRBV5-6 and TRBJ2-5, the full variable domain reads DAGVTQSPTHLIKTRGQQVTLRCSPKSGHDTVSWYQQALGQGPQFIFQYYEEEERQRGNFPDRFSGHQFPNYSSELNVNALLLGDSALYLCASSLPGQETQYFGPGTRLLVL.

The genes are TRBV11-1 and TRBJ2-7; 8 bases match TRBD1. Germline CDR1 SGHAT, CDR2 FQDESV (reference sequence). J gave up 2 bases and V 5 bases, and 8 bases lay outside the gene matches. The CDR3 is made up of 15 amino acids. CDR3 nucleotide sequence: TGTGCCAGCAGCACAGAAGGGACAGGACCCTACGAGCAGTACTTC. Its translation is CASSTEGTGPYEQYF.

The rearrangement joins TRBV6-1 to TRBJ2-7; 8 bases are a match to TRBD1. CDR1 is MNHNS, CDR2 SASEGT, per germline. The CDR3 is 14 amino acids. V was clipped by 6 bases and J by 1 base; unmatched bases: 5. The CDR3 region has the DNA TGTGCCAGCAGCCTGCGGGACAGGTCCTACGAGCAGTACTTC. This encodes CASSLRDRSYEQYF.

The rearrangement uses TRBV27 and TRBJ2-7, with D possibly TRBD1 on 6 matching bases. V was shortened by 5 bases and J by 2 bases, with 13 bases between the two germline ends. Germline V gives CDR1 MNHEY, CDR2 SMNVEV (reference sequence). This CDR3 has 14 residues. The CDR3 DNA reads as TGTGCCAGCAGTCTTAACAGGGTGGCCTACGAGCAGTACTTC. Protein sequence: CASSLNRVAYEQYF.

This clone was recorded only once. The chain is built from TRBV4-2 and TRBJ2-7; TRBD1 matches at 10 bases. The CDR3 loop spans 17 amino acids. The germline CDR1 and CDR2 sequences are LGHNA and YNFKEQ. J was trimmed by 0 bases and V by 2 bases; bases with no gene match: 7. CDR3 in DNA: TGTGCCAGCAGCCAACTCTCCGGGACAGGGGACTCCTACGAGCAGTACTTC. Protein sequence: CASSQLSGTGDSYEQYF.

The chain uses TRBV11-2 and TRBJ2-7; possibly TRBD1 for D (6 bases). Trimming pared 3 bases from V and 2 bases from J, leaving 14 bases between. This CDR3 contains 15 residues. From germline, CDR1 is SGHAT and CDR2 FQNNGV. The CDR3 sequence is CASSLDRYITYEQYF. The CDR3 DNA sequence: TGTGCCAGCAGCTTGGACAGATATATCACCTACGAGCAGTACTTC. The variable domain in full, with the rest retrieved from reference TRBV11-2 and TRBJ2-7, is EAGVAQSPRYKIIEKRQSVAFWCNPISGHATLYWYQQILGQGPKLLIQFQNNGVVDDSQLPKDRFSAERLKGVDSTLKIQPAKLEDSAVYLCASSLDRYITYEQYFGPGTRLTVT.

The V call is TRBV7-3, the J call TRBJ2-7, with TRBD2 matching 8 bases. CDR1 and CDR2 (germline): SGHTA, FQGTGA. The CDR3 is 14 amino acids. V dropped 6 bases and J dropped 0; count of bases not matched to a gene: 4. CDR3 sequence (DNA): TGTGCCAGCAGTGCGGGGGGTAACTCCTACGAGCAGTACTTC. It specifies CASSAGGNSYEQYF.

In DNA, the CDR3 is TGTGCCTGGATGCCGGGACTAGCGGGCCTAAGAGAGACCCAGTACTTC. Translated, it gives CAWMPGLAGLRETQYF. The chain couples TRBV30 to TRBJ2-5; TRBD2 aligns across 12 bases. The CDR3 length is 16 residues. The ends lost 4 bases at V and 4 bases at J; junction bases unmatched: 10. Per germline, CDR1 GTSNPN and CDR2 SVGIG (reference sequence).

This chain joins TRBV6-1 and TRBJ1-5; D is ambiguous. There are 13 residues in the CDR3. V was pared by 3 bases and J by 6 bases, with 9 bases between. Germline CDR1 is MNHNS and CDR2 is SASEGT. In nucleotides, the CDR3 is TGTGCCAGCAGTGATAACAGTGGTCAGCCCCAGCATTTT. Amino acid sequence: CASSDNSGQPQHF.

Turning to this clone: Compared with germline, one end of the junction differs, possibly owing to a read error. The chain joins TRBV28 to TRBJ1-3; D unresolved. This CDR3 spans 12 amino acids. CDR1 MDHEN and CDR2 SYDVKM come from the germline V gene. CDR3 nucleotide sequence: TGTGCCAGCAAGGAAATGGGAGGGTCCGGAGAGTTT. Protein product: CASKEMGGSGEF.

V and J are TRBV11-2 and TRBJ2-7; TRBD2 agrees at 11 bases. CDR1 SGHAT and CDR2 FQNNGV come from the germline V gene. CDR3 length: 15 amino acids. Germline trimming cut 1 base from V and 4 bases from J; bases unmatched to any gene: 3. CDR3 region: CASSLGLAGNYEQYF. The CDR3 DNA follows: TGTGCCAGCAGCTTAGGACTAGCGGGGAATTACGAGCAGTACTTC.

The V call is TRBV28, the J call TRBJ2-7, with TRBD2 matching over 12 bases. The germline gives CDR1 MDHEN, CDR2 SYDVKM. CDR3 length: 15 amino acids. The J segment lost 4 bases and the V segment lost 6 bases, leaving 7 bases of the junction unmatched. The CDR3 here is CASSKLAGGLYEQYF. The CDR3 DNA is TGTGCCAGCAGCAAACTAGCGGGAGGTTTATACGAGCAGTACTTC. The whole variable domain, filled in from reference TRBV28 and TRBJ2-7, reads DVKVTQSSRYLVKRTGEKVFLECVQDMDHENMFWYRQDPGLGLRLIYFSYDVKMKEKGDIPEGYSVSREKKERFSLILESASTNQTSMYLCASSKLAGGLYEQYFGPGTRLTVT.

The V and J genes are TRBV9 and TRBJ2-7; 7 nucleotides agree with TRBD2. This CDR3 has 15 amino acids. Trimming at V came to 0 bases and at J to 5 bases, leaving 8 bases not matched to a gene. Germline V gives CDR1 SGDLS, CDR2 YYNGEE. CDR3 sequence reads: CASSVGGGFTDEQYF. The CDR3 DNA is TGTGCCAGCAGCGTAGGCGGGGGATTTACGGACGAGCAGTACTTC.

V is TRBV30 and J is TRBJ1-4; no firm D call. The CDR3 covers 10 residues. The V gene's germline CDR1 is GTSNPN and CDR2 SVGIG (reference sequence). Trimming shortened V by 8 bases and J by 7 bases, and 8 bases separated the two germline ends. CDR3 sequence: CASYTEKLFF. CDR3 sequence (DNA): TGTGCCAGCTATACTGAAAAACTGTTTTTT.

The chain has TRBV9 and TRBJ2-7; TRBD2 matches at 15 bases. V shed 4 bases and J 2 bases; nucleotides not matched to a gene: 13. This CDR3 is built from 19 residues. Per germline, CDR1 SGDLS and CDR2 YYNGEE. The CDR3 loop reads CASSSSPGTSGGPTYEQYF. CDR3 coding DNA: TGTGCCAGCAGCTCCAGTCCCGGGACTAGCGGGGGGCCTACCTACGAGCAGTACTTC.

The gene calls are TRBV28 and TRBJ2-7; 14 bases agree with TRBD2. The V segment lost 2 bases and the J segment 5 bases; nucleotides outside the gene matches: 2. The CDR3 sequence is 15 residues long. Germline V CDR1 and CDR2: MDHEN, SYDVKM. The CDR3 DNA is TGTGCCAGCAGTTTAAGGGGACTAGCGGGAGACGAGCAGTACTTC. As protein: CASSLRGLAGDEQYF.

The chain carries TRBV6-5 and TRBJ1-1; 7 bases line up with TRBD1. This CDR3 has 13 residues. Germline CDR1 and CDR2: MNHEY and SVGAGI. V shed 4 bases and J 10 bases; nucleotides not matched to a gene: 9. The CDR3 nucleotides read TGTGCCAGCAGTTCGACAGGGTTGGGCGCAGCTTTCTTT. Translating it yields CASSSTGLGAAFF.

The V gene is TRBV9, the J gene TRBJ2-7; TRBD1 agrees at 8 bases. V shed 4 bases, J shed 4 bases, and the junction held 10 bases outside the gene matches. Germline loops: CDR1 SGDLS, CDR2 YYNGEE. This CDR3 has 15 amino acids. In nucleotides, the CDR3 is TGTGCCAGCAGCTACACCGACAGGGGCTCTTACGAGCAGTACTTC. Protein: CASSYTDRGSYEQYF.

This chain connects TRBV19 to TRBJ2-1, with a tentative D call TRBD1 (5 bases). CDR3 length: 14 residues. Germline CDR1 and CDR2: LNHDA and SQIVND (reference sequence). Trimming pared 6 bases from V and 8 bases from J, leaving 17 bases between. CDR3 coding DNA: TGTGCCAGTAGGAACCTCAGGGTTCGGCATGAGCAGTTCTTC. Translated: CASRNLRVRHEQFF. The entire variable domain, with the rest obtained from reference TRBV19 and TRBJ2-1, is as follows: DGGITQSPKYLFRKEGQNVTLSCEQNLNHDAMYWYRQDPGQGLRLIYYSQIVNDFQKGDIAEGYSVSREKKESFPLTVTSAQKNPTAFYLCASRNLRVRHEQFFGPGTRLTVL.

The V call is TRBV9, the J call TRBJ2-3; D may be TRBD2 (6 bases). The CDR3 totals 15 residues. The germline V and J ends were trimmed by 3 bases and 4 bases, with 15 bases remaining between them. Germline V gives CDR1 SGDLS, CDR2 YYNGEE. For the CDR3, the DNA is TGTGCCAGCAGCGCGGGATCCGGAGGGGCAGATACGCAGTATTTT. This sequence encodes CASSAGSGGADTQYF.

V is TRBV27 and J is TRBJ2-1; 9 nucleotides align to TRBD1. The CDR3 contains 15 residues. CDR1 is MNHEY and CDR2 is SMNVEV in the germline V gene (reference sequence). The junction had 7 bases not matched to a gene; V was cut back by 6 bases and J by 4 bases. The CDR3, as DNA: TGTGCCAGCAGAGAAACAGGGGGCCTTTACAATGAGCAGTTCTTC. It encodes CASRETGGLYNEQFF.

The V gene is TRBV11-2, the J gene TRBJ1-3; D possibly corresponds to TRBD1 (6 bases). Trimming cost V 6 bases and J 1 base, with 13 bases left between them. CDR1 and CDR2 (germline): SGHAT, FQNNGV. The CDR3 runs 15 residues. The CDR3 here is CASSKIQGSGNTIYF. DNA for the CDR3: TGTGCCAGCAGTAAGATTCAGGGGTCTGGAAACACCATATATTTT.

This clone was observed a few times. CDR3 in amino acids: CASFQAITDTQYF. DNA for the CDR3: TGCGCCAGCTTTCAGGCCATCACAGATACGCAGTATTTT. This chain links TRBV5-1 with TRBJ2-3; unclear D gene. Between the trimmed V and J ends, which lost 7 bases and 2 bases, there was a span of 11 bases. Germline assignment: CDR1 SGHRS and CDR2 YFSETQ. The CDR3 runs 13 residues. Filled out from reference TRBV5-1 and TRBJ2-3, the complete variable domain reads KAGVTQTPRYLIKTRGQQVTLSCSPISGHRSVSWYQQTPGQGLQFLFEYFSETQRNKGNFPGRFSGRQFSNSRSEMNVSTLELGDSALYLCASFQAITDTQYFGPGTRLTVL.

This chain joins TRBV4-2 and TRBJ2-1, with a tentative D call TRBD2 (6 bases). Germline assignment: CDR1 LGHNA and CDR2 YNFKEQ. Trimming cost V 8 bases and J 4 bases, with 6 bases left between them. This CDR3 is 11 amino acids long. In nucleotides, the CDR3 is TGTGCCAGCCGGGGGTACAATGAGCAGTTCTTC. This sequence encodes CASRGYNEQFF.

The genes are TRBV20-1 and TRBJ2-7, with 7 positions matching TRBD2. This CDR3 comprises 11 residues. The V segment lost 5 bases and the J segment 6 bases; nucleotides outside the gene matches: 4. The germline CDR1 and CDR2 sequences are DFQATT and SNEGSKA (reference sequence). CDR3 amino acids: CSASSGGEQYF. CDR3 coding DNA: TGCAGTGCTTCCTCGGGGGGCGAGCAGTACTTC.

To note about this clone: Other DNA sequences in the sample encode the same CDR3. The rearrangement links TRBV7-2 to TRBJ2-7; 7 positions match TRBD2. The CDR3 consists of 16 residues. Trimming cost V 5 bases and J 0 bases; bases outside gene matches: 10. Germline V gives CDR1 SGHTA, CDR2 FQGNSA. The CDR3 spells CASSLRSGGSSYEQYF. CDR3 nucleotides: TGTGCCAGCAGCCTCCGGTCGGGCGGGAGCTCCTACGAGCAGTACTTC.

The chain carries TRBV29-1 and TRBJ2-5; 9 nucleotides align to TRBD1. With V trimmed by 3 bases and J by 4 bases, 6 bases remained unmatched. The CDR3 loop spans 14 amino acids. The germline V gene encodes CDR1 SQVTM and CDR2 ANQGSEA. CDR3 bases: TGCAGCGTTGATACAGGGGGCGCGGGAGAGACCCAGTACTTC. It encodes CSVDTGGAGETQYF. Drawing the rest from reference TRBV29-1 and TRBJ2-5, the complete variable domain is SAVISQKPSRDICQRGTSLTIQCQVDSQVTMMFWYRQQPGQSLTLIATANQGSEATYESGFVIDKFPISRPNLTFSTLTVSNMSPEDSSIYLCSVDTGGAGETQYFGPGTRLLVL.